Reported below is one T cell receptor (beta chain). The antigen it recognizes is unknown. Base qualities are not at hand, and no much larger clone is one base apart. The entry originates in a study of T cell responses to AZD1222 COVID-19 vaccine (dated by TCRdb to the early 2020s). For the wider study: A total of 233 trial participants underwent TCR sequencing, of whom about 210 had received two doses of AZD1222 and some 26 had received two doses of the MenACWY control vaccine. Trial participants were enrolled by age into subgroups of 18-55, 56-69 and 70-plus years, and around 150, 29 and 61 TCR-sequenced participants, respectively, were included in these subgroups.

Beyond this particular receptor, the publication reports: Because no day 14 peak-response samples were available, the repertoires could be characterized only after the peak T cell response. The whole spike protein was spanned by vaccine-associated CD4 TCRs, and dominant responses were seen in regions 160-218 and 743-854. Conclusions about previously exposed vaccinees are limited, since just five or six AZD1222 recipients were seropositive for SARS-CoV-2 at baseline. The 56-69-year group was small, and its depth increase did not reach significance, likely because of low power. After two AZD1222 doses, spike-specific TCR breadth and depth were significantly higher than at day 0 and than in MenACWY recipients. Epitopes outside the regions mutated in the B.1.351 and B.1.1.7 variants were reportedly recognized by nearly half of the unique spike-specific TCRs. Participants were mostly white British and included more females than males, and it was suggested by the authors that clonal diversity may have been underestimated.

The time point label of this sample denotes: about 28 days (+/-7) after the second vaccine dose. In light of the paper, this sample's treatment or condition label describes: meningococcal conjugate vaccine given as trial control. Vaccinee samples came from UK trials COV001 and COV002, including a single-blind randomized controlled phase 2/3 trial of AZD1222 (ChAdOx1 nCoV-19) in healthy adults. For TCRbeta chain sequencing, PBMC samples from trial participants were taken at day 0 and at day 28 after the second dose. The CDR3 regions of human TCRbeta chains were analyzed by immunosequencing. As for the authors' bioinformatics: TCRs in the repertoires were matched against a reference library of SARS-CoV-2-specific TCRs that had been generated with the MIRA antigen-specificity platform. Breadth was defined as the fraction of unique TCRs that were SARS-CoV-2-associated. Depth was defined as the fraction of total T cells that were SARS-CoV-2-associated. Each spike-specific TCR was assigned to its reactive spike region and to a CD4 or CD8 class using the MIRA data. Log10-transformed breadth and depth values were compared by one-way ANOVA with Sidak's multiple comparisons tests. The clones in this table, taken by TCRdb from immuneACCESS, are in-frame only. Not every clone is retained; where verified, under half of the shortfall comes from an unresolved V gene, and the cause of the rest is unknown. The V and J calls and clone size are taken from that table; D and trimming were inferred from the DNA. The sample contains 150,000 to 200,000 clones, approximately 92% of them found a single time. The top ten clones comprise more than 0.85% of the sample.

The sequence came from an adult who received the MenACWY meningococcal vaccine as a control. The material was peripheral blood, obtained 28 days after the second dose of the MenACWY control vaccine.

The bases read TGCAGTGCTCAAGGGGCCAACGTCCTGACTTTC. Its translation reads: CSAQGANVLTF. The chain joins TRBV20-1 to TRBJ2-6; the D gene identity is not certain. V is reduced by 5 bases and J by 4 bases, leaving a spacing of 3 bases between them. From the cysteine through the phenylalanine, the CDR3 covers 11 amino acids. Kept here is only the CDR3 DNA, which spans 33 bases and is read in frame from base 1. CDR1 DFQATT and CDR2 SNEGSKA are derived from the germline V gene (reference sequence).